The 20 T cell receptor beta chains presented below share a single source sample, sequenced in a study of blood T cell repertoires in COVID-19. Measured with immunoSEQ multiplex PCR; TCRdb has only the in-frame clones, and not every one. The top ten clones hold 5.3% of a sample with roughly 69,000 clones, roughly four fifths of them seen once. What was sequenced was peripheral blood. The receptor set was obtained from a human donor in a cohort sampled during active COVID-19.

V usage is TRBV30 and J usage is TRBJ2-1; 9 positions agree with TRBD2. CDR1 GTSNPN and CDR2 SVGIG come from the germline V gene (reference sequence). V lost 0 bases, J lost 6 bases, and 6 bases stayed unmatched. This CDR3 region has 15 residues. The CDR3: CAWSVGGGVGNEQFF. CDR3 in DNA: TGTGCCTGGAGTGTCGGCGGGGGGGTAGGCAATGAGCAGTTCTTC.

This chain uses TRBV11-1 with TRBJ2-1, with no clear D. V lost 2 bases, J lost 8 bases, and 19 bases lay in between. In germline, CDR1 is SGHAT, CDR2 FQDESV (reference sequence). The CDR3 loop spans 16 amino acids. DNA of the CDR3: TGTGCCAGCAGCTTATACGGGTCCACGTTTCCCCATGAGCAGTTCTTC. It yields the protein CASSLYGSTFPHEQFF.

V is TRBV4-2 and J is TRBJ1-2; perhaps TRBD1 as D (6 bases). Germline V gene lookup returns CDR1 LGHNA and CDR2 YNFKEQ. V lost 0 bases and J lost 4, with 15 bases in between. The CDR3 consists of 16 residues. The CDR3 region is CASSQDGTGQTYGYTF. For the CDR3, the DNA is TGTGCCAGCAGCCAAGATGGTACAGGACAGACCTATGGCTACACCTTC.

V gene TRBV4-3 combines with J gene TRBJ2-6; D is unclear. The germline V and J ends were trimmed by 1 base and 0 bases, with 10 bases remaining between them. The length of the CDR3 is 17 residues. Per germline, CDR1 LGHNA and CDR2 YSLEER. CDR3 nucleotides: TGCGCCAGCAGCCAAGTATTCCGGGTCTCTGGGGCCAACGTCCTGACTTTC. Protein: CASSQVFRVSGANVLTF.

CDR3 sequence reads: CASSQALQAGELFF. The DNA for the CDR3 is TGTGCCAGCAGCCAAGCCCTACAGGCCGGGGAGCTGTTTTTT. The rearrangement links TRBV3-1 (or the pseudogene TRBV3-2) to TRBJ2-2, with TRBD1 as a possible D gene (5 bases). CDR3 length equals 14 residues. From germline, CDR1 is LGHDT and CDR2 YNNKEL (reference sequence). The ends were cut back, 1 base at V and 6 bases at J, with 9 bases in the middle.

The count of this clone is one. J is TRBJ2-3 and V is TRBV14; 9 bases fit TRBD2. This CDR3 has 19 residues. CDR1 and CDR2 from the germline V gene are SGHDN and FVKESK. V trimming: 0 bases; J trimming: 4 bases; junction bases outside the gene matches: 14. CDR3: CASSQEAFGLAGLADTQYF. The CDR3 DNA sequence: TGTGCCAGCAGCCAAGAAGCCTTCGGGCTAGCGGGGTTGGCAGATACGCAGTATTTT.

The V and J genes are TRBV13 and TRBJ2-7, with D unresolved. Germline values: CDR1 PRHDT, CDR2 FYEKMQ (reference sequence). Trimming took 3 bases from V and 6 from J, leaving 9 bases between them. This CDR3 spans 12 amino acids. The DNA for the CDR3 is TGTGCCAGCAGCTTTTTAGTCGGCGAGCAGTACTTC. Translating it yields CASSFLVGEQYF.

This chain uses TRBV6-2 or TRBV6-3 with TRBJ2-3; 8 nucleotides match TRBD2. This CDR3 has 16 residues. Germline lookup yields CDR1 MNHEY and CDR2 SVGEGT. V dropped 0 bases and J dropped 2; count of bases not matched to a gene: 4. CDR3 in amino acids: CASSYSGGGNTDTQYF. The CDR3 coding sequence is TGTGCCAGCAGTTACTCCGGCGGGGGGAACACAGATACGCAGTATTTT.

The rearrangement links TRBV7-3 to TRBJ1-2; 7 nucleotides match TRBD1. Germline V gives CDR1 SGHTA, CDR2 FQGTGA. This CDR3 comprises 15 residues. V was pared by 5 bases and J by 4 bases, with 10 bases of the junction left unmatched. In nucleotides, the CDR3 is TGTGCCAGCAGCCCCAGCGGGGGACAGATCTATGGCTACACCTTC. Residues: CASSPSGGQIYGYTF.

This chain joins TRBV7-3 and TRBJ2-5; TRBD2 matches at 12 bases. The CDR3 has 15 residues. Unmatched junction bases numbered 6, after V lost 5 bases and J lost 5 bases. The germline gives CDR1 SGHTA, CDR2 FQGTGA. CDR3 nucleotides: TGTGCCAGCAGCCCGACCCTAGCGGGGGGGGAGACCCAGTACTTC. Its translation is CASSPTLAGGETQYF. The variable domain in full, completed from reference TRBV7-3 and TRBJ2-5, reads GAGVSQTPSNKVTEKGKYVELRCDPISGHTALYWYRQSLGQGPEFLIYFQGTGAADDSGLPNDRFFAVRPEGSVSTLKIQRTERGDSAVYLCASSPTLAGGETQYFGPGTRLLVL.

The V and J genes are TRBV5-6 and TRBJ2-7, with 10 nucleotides matching TRBD1. V shed 2 bases and J 7 bases; nucleotides not matched to a gene: 12. The CDR3 sequence is 16 residues long. Germline lookup yields CDR1 SGHDT and CDR2 YYEEEE. This chain's CDR3 is CASSFPSDRGMSEQYF. Here the CDR3 DNA reads TGTGCCAGCAGCTTCCCTTCGGACAGGGGGATGTCAGAGCAGTACTTC. Supplemented by reference TRBV5-6 and TRBJ2-7, the full variable domain reads DAGVTQSPTHLIKTRGQQVTLRCSPKSGHDTVSWYQQALGQGPQFIFQYYEEEERQRGNFPDRFSGHQFPNYSSELNVNALLLGDSALYLCASSFPSDRGMSEQYFGPGTRLTVT.

The V gene is TRBV6-5, the J gene TRBJ1-4, with 11 bases lining up with TRBD1. From germline, CDR1 is MNHEY and CDR2 SVGAGI. Germline trimming cut 7 bases from V and 7 bases from J; bases unmatched to any gene: 8. The CDR3 length is 15 residues. CDR3 sequence reads: CASNPRTGGVEKLFF. Written as DNA, the CDR3 is TGTGCCAGCAACCCTAGGACAGGGGGCGTTGAAAAACTGTTTTTT.

Here the CDR3 DNA reads TGCGCCAGCAGCTTGAGAGGGACACCGTGGGAGCAGTTCTTC. Translating gives CASSLRGTPWEQFF. The gene calls are TRBV5-1 and TRBJ2-1; TRBD1 is a possible D gene (6 bases). The CDR3 has 14 residues. The germline gives CDR1 SGHRS, CDR2 YFSETQ. V dropped 1 base and J dropped 10 bases, with 15 bases sitting between them.

This chain uses TRBV7-2 with TRBJ2-3; weak D call: TRBD1 (6 bases). This CDR3 region has 15 residues. Between the trimmed V and J ends, which lost 5 bases and 6 bases, there was a span of 18 bases. Germline-derived CDR1 and CDR2 are SGHTA and FQGNSA. CDR3 DNA: TGTGCCAGCAGCATTAGCCAGGGGTTCCAGGATACGCAGTATTTT. As protein: CASSISQGFQDTQYF.

The chain recombines TRBV4-2 with TRBJ2-2; weak D call: TRBD1 (6 bases). The CDR3 is 16 amino acids. Germline V gene sequence: CDR1 LGHNA, CDR2 YNFKEQ. V lost 0 bases and J lost 5, with 13 bases in between. CDR3 sequence (DNA): TGTGCCAGCAGCCAAGATTGGCAGGGGAGTACCGGGGAGCTGTTTTTT. Protein: CASSQDWQGSTGELFF.

The chain recombines TRBV29-1 with TRBJ2-3; 9 bases align to TRBD2. CDR3 size: 14 residues. V lost 4 bases, J lost 3 bases, and 5 bases stayed unmatched. Germline CDR1 is SQVTM and CDR2 is ANQGSEA. This CDR3 reads CSVAPGLATDTQYF. CDR3 nucleotides: TGCAGCGTTGCACCGGGACTAGCAACAGATACGCAGTATTTT.

Only a few counts were recorded for this clone. V and J are TRBV19 and TRBJ2-3, with 9 bases identical to TRBD1. CDR1 LNHDA and CDR2 SQIVND come from the germline V gene (reference sequence). V gave up 3 bases and J gave up 3 bases; unmatched junction bases: 4. The CDR3 covers 15 residues. This CDR3 reads CASSIGQGWTDTQYF. The CDR3 coding sequence is TGTGCCAGTAGTATCGGACAGGGGTGGACAGATACGCAGTATTTT.

The rearrangement links TRBV7-2 to TRBJ2-3, with a possible D match to TRBD2 (7 bases). The CDR3 runs 15 residues. Germline V lookup: CDR1 SGHTA, CDR2 FQGNSA. The V and J ends lost 8 bases and 0 bases respectively, with 15 bases between them. CDR3 loop: CASGRGGASTDTQYF. CDR3 DNA sequence: TGTGCCAGCGGCCGTGGGGGGGCTAGCACAGATACGCAGTATTTT.

The J gene is TRBJ2-5, the V gene TRBV6-5; 13 bases agree with TRBD2. CDR1 and CDR2 from the germline V gene are MNHEY and SVGAGI. J was trimmed by 6 bases and V by 6 bases; bases with no gene match: 7. This CDR3 has 15 amino acids. The CDR3 nucleotides are TGTGCCAGCAGCAAACTAGCGGGGGGGCCGAAGACCCAGTACTTC. It yields the protein CASSKLAGGPKTQYF.

This clone came up once. The V gene is TRBV9, the J gene TRBJ1-3, with D hard to call. This CDR3 contains 15 residues. CDR1 and CDR2 from the germline V gene are SGDLS and YYNGEE. The ends were cut back, 4 bases at V and 4 bases at J, with 15 bases in the middle. CDR3 amino acids: CASSSDPSRGNTIYF. DNA of the CDR3: TGTGCCAGCAGCTCCGACCCATCGCGGGGAAACACCATATATTTT.